This T cell receptor (beta chain) comes out of a study of blood T cell repertoires in COVID-19. Study-wide background: Samples taken during acute and convalescent COVID-19 were collected in the United States, Italy and Spain. Nucleic acid was either cDNA or gDNA, and it came from T cells, B-cell-depleted T cells, or PBMCs.

Germline CDR1 reads SGHTS; CDR2 reads YDEGEE. Trimming took off 4 bases at V and 3 bases at J, with 10 bases between the two ends. CDR3 length: 13 amino acids. Study processing details: The assay estimated nucleated cells by amplifying reference gene primers. Clones were read by immunoSEQ multiplex PCR, and TCRdb kept only the in-frame ones, dropping some. The V and J calls and the clone size are those of that table, but D and trimming were determined from the DNA. The sample yields 110,000 or so clones, 82% seen once. Sequencing was performed on peripheral blood. This chain joins TRBV5-8 and TRBJ1-2; D unclear. The sequence derives from a human donor in a cohort sampled during active COVID-19. This CDR3 is CASSGTVDYGYTF. CDR3 in DNA: TGTGCCAGCAGCGGAACAGTCGACTATGGCTACACCTTC.